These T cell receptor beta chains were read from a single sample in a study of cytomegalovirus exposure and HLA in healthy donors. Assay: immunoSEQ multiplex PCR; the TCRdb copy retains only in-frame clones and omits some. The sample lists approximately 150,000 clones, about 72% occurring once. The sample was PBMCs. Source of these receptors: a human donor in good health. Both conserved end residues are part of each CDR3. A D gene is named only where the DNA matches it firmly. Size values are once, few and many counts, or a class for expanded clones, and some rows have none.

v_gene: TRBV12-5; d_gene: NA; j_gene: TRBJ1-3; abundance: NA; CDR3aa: CASGSGTIGSLSGNTIYF; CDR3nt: TGTGCTAGTGGTTCGGGGACAATCGGTTCGCTCTCTGGAAACACCATATATTTT
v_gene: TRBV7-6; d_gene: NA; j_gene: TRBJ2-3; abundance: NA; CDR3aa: CASSLVRADTQYF; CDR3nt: TGTGCCAGCAGCCTGGTCAGGGCAGATACGCAGTATTTT
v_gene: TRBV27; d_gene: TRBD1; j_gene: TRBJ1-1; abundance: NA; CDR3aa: CASSLGTGLMTEAFF; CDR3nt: TGTGCCAGCAGTTTAGGGACAGGGTTAATGACTGAAGCTTTCTTT
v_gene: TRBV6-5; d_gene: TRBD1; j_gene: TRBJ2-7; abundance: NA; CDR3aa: CASSTGTGFYEQYF; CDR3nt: TGTGCCAGCAGTACCGGGACAGGGTTCTACGAGCAGTACTTC
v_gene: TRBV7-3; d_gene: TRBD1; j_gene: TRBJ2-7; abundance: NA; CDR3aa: CASSFGQGGYEQYF; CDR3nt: TGTGCCAGCAGCTTTGGACAGGGGGGCTACGAGCAGTACTTC
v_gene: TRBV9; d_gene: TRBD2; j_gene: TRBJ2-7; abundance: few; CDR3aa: CASSVGTSGSYEQYF; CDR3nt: TGTGCCAGCAGCGTAGGGACTAGCGGCTCCTACGAGCAGTACTTC
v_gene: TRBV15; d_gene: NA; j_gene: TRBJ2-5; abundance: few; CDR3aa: CATSQRELQETQYF; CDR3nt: TGTGCCACCAGCCAGCGAGAGCTGCAAGAGACCCAGTACTTC
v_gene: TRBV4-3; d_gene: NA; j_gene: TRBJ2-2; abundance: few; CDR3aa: CASSQDLTGHGGRELFF; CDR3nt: TGCGCCAGCAGCCAAGATTTGACAGGGCACGGGGGAAGGGAGCTGTTTTTT
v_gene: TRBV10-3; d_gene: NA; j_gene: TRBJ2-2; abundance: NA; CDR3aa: CASMVGGFNTGELFF; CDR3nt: TGTGCCAGTATGGTCGGAGGGTTTAACACCGGGGAGCTGTTTTTT
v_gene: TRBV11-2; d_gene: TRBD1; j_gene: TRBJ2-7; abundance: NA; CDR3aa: CASSFSGQGAYEQYF; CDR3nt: TGTGCCAGCAGCTTTTCTGGACAGGGCGCCTACGAGCAGTACTTC
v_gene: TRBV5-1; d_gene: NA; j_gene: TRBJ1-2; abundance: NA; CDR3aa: CASSLVQGSYGYTF; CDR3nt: TGCGCCAGCAGCTTGGTGCAGGGCTCCTATGGCTACACCTTC
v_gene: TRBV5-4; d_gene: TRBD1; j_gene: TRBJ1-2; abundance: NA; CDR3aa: CASSLDGTGCGYTF; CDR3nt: TGTGCCAGCAGCTTGGATGGGACAGGGTGCGGCTACACCTTC
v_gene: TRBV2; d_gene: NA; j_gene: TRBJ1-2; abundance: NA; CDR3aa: CASSEAAGVYYGYTF; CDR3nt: TGTGCCAGCAGTGAAGCAGCAGGCGTATACTATGGCTACACCTTC
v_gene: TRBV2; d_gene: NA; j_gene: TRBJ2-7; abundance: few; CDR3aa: CASSIDNFYEQYF; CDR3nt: TGTGCCAGCAGTATTGACAACTTCTACGAGCAGTACTTC
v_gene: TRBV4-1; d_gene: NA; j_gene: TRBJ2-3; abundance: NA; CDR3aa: CASSQDEGTQYF; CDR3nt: TGCGCCAGCAGCCAAGATGAGGGTACGCAGTATTTT
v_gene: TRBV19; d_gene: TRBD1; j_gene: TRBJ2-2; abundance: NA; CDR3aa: CASSMRQGVNTGELFF; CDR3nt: TGTGCCAGTAGTATGCGTCAGGGGGTGAACACCGGGGAGCTGTTTTTT
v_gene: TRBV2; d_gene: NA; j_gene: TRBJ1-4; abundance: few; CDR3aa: CASRTGGFLFRDKKEKLFF; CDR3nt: TGTGCCAGCCGGACGGGCGGCTTTTTATTCCGGGACAAGAAAGAAAAACTGTTTTTT
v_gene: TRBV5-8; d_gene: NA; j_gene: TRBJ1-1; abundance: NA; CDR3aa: CASSWSNTEAFF; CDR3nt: TGTGCCAGCAGTTGGAGTAACACTGAAGCTTTCTTT
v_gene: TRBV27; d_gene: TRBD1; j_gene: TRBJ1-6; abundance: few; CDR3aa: CASRRGQGPFEALHF; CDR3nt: TGTGCCAGCAGGCGCGGACAGGGCCCGTTCGAGGCCCTCCACTTT
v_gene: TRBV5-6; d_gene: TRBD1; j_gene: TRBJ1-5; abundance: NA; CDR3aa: CASSSGTGASRDQPQHF; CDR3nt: TGTGCCAGCAGTTCCGGGACAGGGGCTAGCAGGGATCAGCCCCAGCATTTT
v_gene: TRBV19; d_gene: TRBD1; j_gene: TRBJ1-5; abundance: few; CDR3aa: CASSTGQGVLLSQPQHF; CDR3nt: TGTGCCAGTAGTACCGGACAGGGTGTTCTCCTCAGTCAGCCCCAGCATTTT
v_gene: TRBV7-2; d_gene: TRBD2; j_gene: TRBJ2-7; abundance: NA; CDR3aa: CASSSLRTSGLQQYF; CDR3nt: TGTGCCAGCAGCTCTTTAAGGACTAGCGGGCTCCAGCAGTACTTC
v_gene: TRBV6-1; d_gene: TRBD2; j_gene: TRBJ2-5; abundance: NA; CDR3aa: CASSEEAGGPETQYF; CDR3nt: TGTGCCAGCAGTGAGGAAGCGGGGGGGCCAGAGACCCAGTACTTC
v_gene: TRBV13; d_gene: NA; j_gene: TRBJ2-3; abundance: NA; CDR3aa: CASSSRDAYYTDTQYF; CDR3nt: TGTGCCAGCAGCTCCCGGGATGCGTATTACACAGATACGCAGTATTTT
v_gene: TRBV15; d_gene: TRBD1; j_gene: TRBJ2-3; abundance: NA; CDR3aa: CATSGGDRGSTDTQYF; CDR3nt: TGTGCCACCAGCGGAGGGGACAGGGGTAGCACAGATACGCAGTATTTT
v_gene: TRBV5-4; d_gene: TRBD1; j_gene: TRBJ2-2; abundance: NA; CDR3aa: CASARRQGTGELFF; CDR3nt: TGTGCCAGCGCGCGGAGACAGGGCACCGGGGAGCTGTTTTTT
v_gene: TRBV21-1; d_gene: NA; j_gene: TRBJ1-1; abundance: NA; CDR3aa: CASSKAPVRRVIMNTEAFF; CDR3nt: TGTGCCAGCAGCAAAGCGCCGGTCAGGCGGGTGATTATGAACACTGAAGCTTTCTTT
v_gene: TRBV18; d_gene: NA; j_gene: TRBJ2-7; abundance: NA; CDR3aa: CASSPGQGGEQYF; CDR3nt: TGTGCCAGCTCACCGGGGCAGGGTGGCGAGCAGTACTTC
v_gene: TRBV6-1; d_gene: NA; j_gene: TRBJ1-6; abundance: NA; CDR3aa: CASLGQNSPLHF; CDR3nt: TGTGCCAGTCTGGGGCAGAATTCACCCCTCCACTTT
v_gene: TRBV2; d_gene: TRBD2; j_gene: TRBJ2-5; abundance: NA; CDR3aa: CASSETSGGARETQYF; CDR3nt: TGTGCCAGCAGTGAGACTAGCGGGGGGGCCCGAGAGACCCAGTACTTC
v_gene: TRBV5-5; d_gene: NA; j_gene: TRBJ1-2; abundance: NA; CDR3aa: CASSFGRQGYGYTF; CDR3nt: TGTGCCAGCAGCTTTGGACGGCAGGGCTATGGCTACACCTTC
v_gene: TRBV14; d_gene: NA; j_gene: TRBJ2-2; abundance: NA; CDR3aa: CASSQGRPANTGELFF; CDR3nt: TGTGCCAGCAGCCAAGGGAGGCCTGCGAACACCGGGGAGCTGTTTTTT
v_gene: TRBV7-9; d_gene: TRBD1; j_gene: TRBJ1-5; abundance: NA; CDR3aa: CSSSPSGTGADNQPQHF; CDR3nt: TGTTCCAGCAGCCCCTCCGGGACAGGCGCCGACAATCAGCCCCAGCATTTT
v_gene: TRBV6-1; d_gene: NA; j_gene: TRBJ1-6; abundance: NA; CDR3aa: CASSSQDRSPLHF; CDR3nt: TGTGCCAGCAGCTCACAGGACCGATCACCCCTCCACTTT
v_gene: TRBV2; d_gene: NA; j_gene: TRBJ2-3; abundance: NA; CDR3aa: CASSEWTAGKLDTQYF; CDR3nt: TGTGCCAGCAGTGAATGGACAGCGGGGAAATTAGATACGCAGTATTTT
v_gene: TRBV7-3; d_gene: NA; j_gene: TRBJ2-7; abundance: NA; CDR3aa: CASSLGRDYEQYF; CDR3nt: TGTGCCAGCAGCTTGGGCAGGGACTACGAGCAGTACTTC
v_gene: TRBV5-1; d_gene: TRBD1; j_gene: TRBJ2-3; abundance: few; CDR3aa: CASSLEAGTGGSQYF; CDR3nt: TGCGCCAGCAGCTTGGAAGCCGGGACAGGGGGATCGCAGTATTTT
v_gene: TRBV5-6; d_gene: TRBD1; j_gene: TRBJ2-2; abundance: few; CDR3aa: CASSIRGRGAGELFF; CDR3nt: TGTGCCAGCAGCATCAGGGGGCGCGGCGCCGGGGAGCTGTTTTTT
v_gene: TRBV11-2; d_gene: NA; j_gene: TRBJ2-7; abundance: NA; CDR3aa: CASSLGTSFSYEQYF; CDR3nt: TGTGCCAGCAGCTTAGGGACATCCTTCTCCTACGAGCAGTACTTC
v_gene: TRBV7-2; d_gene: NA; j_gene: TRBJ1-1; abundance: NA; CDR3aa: CASSLVGAGEAFF; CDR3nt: TGTGCCAGCAGCTTAGTGGGGGCAGGTGAAGCTTTCTTT
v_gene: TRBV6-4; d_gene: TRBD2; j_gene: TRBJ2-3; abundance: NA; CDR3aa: CASSSSGGADTQYF; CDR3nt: TGTGCCAGCAGTTCTAGCGGGGGGGCGGATACGCAGTATTTT
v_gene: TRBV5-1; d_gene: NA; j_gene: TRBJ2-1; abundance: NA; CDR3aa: CASSLEGVGDEQFF; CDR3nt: TGCGCCAGCAGCTTGGAAGGGGTTGGCGATGAGCAGTTCTTC
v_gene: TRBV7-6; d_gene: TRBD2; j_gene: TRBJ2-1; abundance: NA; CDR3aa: CASSPRLAGNEQFF; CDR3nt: TGTGCCAGCAGCCCCAGACTAGCAGGCAATGAGCAGTTCTTC
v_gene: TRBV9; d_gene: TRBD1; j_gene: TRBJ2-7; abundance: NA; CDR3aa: CASSVGGGQGNVEQYF; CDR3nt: TGTGCCAGCAGCGTTGGAGGGGGACAGGGAAATGTCGAGCAGTACTTC
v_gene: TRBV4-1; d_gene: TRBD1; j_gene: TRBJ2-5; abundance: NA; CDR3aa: CASSLGTGVGETQYF; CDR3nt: TGCGCCAGCAGCCTCGGGACAGGGGTAGGAGAGACCCAGTACTTC
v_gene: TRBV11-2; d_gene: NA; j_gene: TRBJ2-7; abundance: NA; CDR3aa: CASSLERGTSYEQYF; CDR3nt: TGTGCCAGCAGCTTAGAACGGGGTACGTCCTACGAGCAGTACTTC
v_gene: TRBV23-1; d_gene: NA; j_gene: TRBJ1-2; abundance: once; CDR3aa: CASSPLQGGYGYTF; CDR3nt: TGCGCCAGCAGCCCCTTACAGGGCGGCTATGGCTACACCTTC
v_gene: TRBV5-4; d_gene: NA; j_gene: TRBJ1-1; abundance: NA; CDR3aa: CASSLYSRNTEAFF; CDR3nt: TGTGCCAGCAGCTTGTATAGCAGGAACACTGAAGCTTTCTTT
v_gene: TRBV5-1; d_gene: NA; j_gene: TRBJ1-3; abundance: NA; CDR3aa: CASSQLGASGNTIYF; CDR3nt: TGCGCCAGCAGCCAACTGGGGGCCTCTGGAAACACCATATATTTT